The clone carrying this T cell receptor beta chain has just one count. Its cognate antigen is unknown. Germline assignment: CDR1 MNHNS and CDR2 SASEGT. V gave up 6 bases and J gave up 5 bases, with 12 bases separating them. The CDR3 covers 13 residues. These data are taken from a study of cytomegalovirus exposure and HLA in healthy donors. Study as a whole: In an early release, HLA-typed donors contributed about 80 million unique TCR sequences. Points from the study as a whole: Fewer N-insertions (relative to the approximately 700-donor mean) were reportedly seen in an Asian-associated ancestry cluster in a later analysis. As immune exposure information, only CMV serostatus was available. From TCR beta sequences, most subjects' HLA-A and HLA-B alleles were reportedly predicted accurately.

Primers for the PCR totalled 60 Vbeta and 13 Jbeta. Profiling relied on immunoSEQ multiplex PCR, and the TCRdb table lists in-frame clones only, not all of them. Among 90,000 or so clones listed, approximately 80% were seen once. V is TRBV6-1 and J is TRBJ2-3, with a weak D call TRBD2 (5 bases). The TCR comes from a woman aged 45 to 65 in good health and CMV-seropositive. Source material: PBMCs. The CDR3 DNA sequence: TGTGCCAGCAGGGGAGACGGAAAAGATACGCAGTATTTT. This translates into CASRGDGKDTQYF.